The 20 T cell receptor beta chains presented below share a single source sample, sequenced in a study of CD8+CD57+ T cells in acquired aplastic anemia (dated by TCRdb to 2016 to 2018). The patients picked for sequencing were ones in whom flow cytometry had shown an expansion of CD8+CD57+ cells. The reads were generated on an Illumina HiSeq 2000. TCR beta VDJ combination and CDR3 sequence profiling used genomic DNA as the template. TCRdb trimmed public reads at Q25 via fastp, called clones via MiXCR and kept in-frame beta chains. Under each unique CDR3 protein, matching rows form one entry showing the most common genes and DNA. The sample table holds about 200,000 distinct CDR3 sequences, of which 65% were seen once. The ten largest clonotypes hold roughly 64% of the sample. Source material: sorted CD4+, CD8+, or CD8+CD57+ T cells (not recorded which) from PBMCs. The origin of the receptors is a human donor with aplastic anemia.

V and J are TRBV5-1 and TRBJ2-7; D tentatively reads TRBD1 or TRBD2 (5 bases each). Germline assignment: CDR1 SGHRS and CDR2 YFSETQ. The V gene lost 3 bases and the J gene lost 0 bases, with 10 bases spanning the gap. CDR3 size: 14 residues. The CDR3 nucleotides read TGCGCCAGCAGCTCCCGGGGCAGCTCCTACGAGCAGTACTTC. The encoded protein is CASSSRGSSYEQYF. Full variable domain (remainder filled in from reference TRBV5-1 and TRBJ2-7): KAGVTQTPRYLIKTRGQQVTLSCSPISGHRSVSWYQQTPGQGLQFLFEYFSETQRNKGNFPGRFSGRQFSNSRSEMNVSTLELGDSALYLCASSSRGSSYEQYFGPGTRLTVT.

Only one count was recorded for this clonotype. V is TRBV12-5 and J is TRBJ2-3; the match to TRBD2 covers 11 bases. This CDR3 contains 14 residues. Germline V gene sequence: CDR1 LGHNT, CDR2 FRNRAP. V lost 5 bases, J lost 8 bases, and 6 bases stayed unmatched. The CDR3 protein is CASGQLAGVGTQYF. DNA of the CDR3: TGTGCTAGTGGTCAACTAGCGGGAGTAGGTACGCAGTATTTT.

The genes are TRBV7-6 and TRBJ2-7, with a tentative D call TRBD2 (6 bases). Germline values: CDR1 SGHVS, CDR2 FNYEAQ. The V end was cut by 5 bases, the J end by 3 bases, with 11 bases between. The CDR3 has 13 residues. The CDR3 reads CASSPNGGYEQYF. For the CDR3, the DNA is TGTGCCAGCAGCCCCAACGGGGGCTACGAGCAGTACTTC.

V and J are TRBV6-5 and TRBJ2-2, with 13 positions matching TRBD2. Trimming took 6 bases from V and 6 from J; bases not matched to a gene: 7. Germline V gene data show CDR1 as MNHEY and CDR2 as SVGAGI. The CDR3 is 16 amino acids. The CDR3 loop is CASSRILAGGPGELFF. CDR3 in DNA: TGTGCCAGCAGCCGCATACTAGCGGGAGGGCCCGGGGAGCTGTTTTTT.

V gene TRBV4-2 combines with J gene TRBJ2-3, with D perhaps matching TRBD1 (5 bases). The V end was cut by 1 base, the J end by 6 bases, with 11 bases between. The CDR3 loop spans 14 amino acids. The germline V gene encodes CDR1 LGHNA and CDR2 YNFKEQ. The CDR3 region has the DNA TGTGCCAGCAGCCAAGCCGACAGTTGGGATACGCAGTATTTT. It translates to CASSQADSWDTQYF.

Many counts were recorded for this clonotype. This chain connects TRBV6-5 to TRBJ2-7; 7 nucleotides agree with TRBD1. Germline V gene lookup returns CDR1 MNHEY and CDR2 SVGAGI. The CDR3 has 16 amino acids. J lost 0 bases, V lost 8 bases, and 13 bases had no gene match. The CDR3 DNA reads as TGTGCCAGCGGACGCTATTTGGACAGGCTCTCCTACGAGCAGTACTTC. Its protein is CASGRYLDRLSYEQYF.

This clonotype occurred many times. The J gene is TRBJ1-3, the V gene TRBV20-1; 10 positions agree with TRBD1. Germline CDR1 reads DFQATT; CDR2 reads SNEGSKA (reference sequence). V lost 6 bases to trimming and J lost 0 bases; unmatched junction nucleotides: 5. This CDR3 is 15 amino acids long. As DNA, the CDR3 is TGCAGTGCCCCCGGGGACAGGGGCTCTGGAAACACCATATATTTT. Translated: CSAPGDRGSGNTIYF.

Of note for this clonotype: One end of the junction varies from germline; a read error may be responsible. For the CDR3, the DNA is TGTGCTAGCAGCTTAGAAACGGGAACGGACGAGCAGTTCTTC. Protein product: CASSLETGTDEQFF. The rearrangement joins TRBV7-7 to TRBJ2-1; D possibly corresponds to TRBD2 (5 bases). CDR1 is SSHAT, CDR2 FNYEAQ, per germline (reference sequence). The CDR3 spans 14 residues.

This clonotype was observed a handful of times. The chain uses TRBV19 and TRBJ1-1; no clear D. CDR3 length: 13 residues. Germline assignment: CDR1 LNHDA and CDR2 SQIVND (reference sequence). V was clipped by 3 bases and J by 0 bases, with 5 bases between them. The CDR3, as DNA: TGTGCCAGTAGTATCACGGTGAACACTGAAGCTTTCTTT. This sequence encodes CASSITVNTEAFF.

As DNA, the CDR3 is TGCGCCAGCAGCGAACTTCGGGGCATCCACGAGCAGTACTTC. Translated, it gives CASSELRGIHEQYF. The rearrangement links TRBV5-1 to TRBJ2-7; D assignment may be TRBD1 or TRBD2 (5 bases each). CDR1 and CDR2 (germline): SGHRS, YFSETQ. V lost 4 bases to trimming and J lost 5 bases, with 16 bases between them. The CDR3 covers 14 residues.

The rearrangement uses TRBV2 and TRBJ1-1, with TRBD1 matching 9 bases. Germline V CDR1 and CDR2: SNHLY, FYNNEI. Trimming removed 7 bases from V and 5 bases from J; junction bases left unmatched: 8. The CDR3 spans 14 residues. In DNA form, the CDR3 reads TGTGCCAGCACCCAGGGACAGGGAAGGACTGAAGCTTTCTTT. The encoded protein is CASTQGQGRTEAFF.

This clonotype was detected only a few times. A read error may be the cause here, since a much bigger clone is one base away. The chain carries TRBV6-5 and TRBJ2-7, with D possibly matching TRBD1 (5 bases). There are 11 residues in the CDR3. V was pared by 6 bases and J by 5 bases, with 8 bases between. Germline CDR1 and CDR2: MNHEY and SVGAGI. CDR3 bases: TGTGCCAGCAGCCCAGGGAACGAGCAGTACTTC. This gives the protein CASSPGNEQYF.

The count of this clonotype is one. The chain employs TRBV7-2 and TRBJ2-7; D ambiguous. V was cut by 5 bases and J by 5 bases, with 13 bases left in between. CDR3 length: 13 residues. Germline V lookup: CDR1 SGHTA, CDR2 FQGNSA. The DNA of the CDR3 is TGTGCCAGCAGCCGTACCCTGGGGAACGAGCAGTACTTC. Protein: CASSRTLGNEQYF.

This sequence joins TRBV2 and TRBJ2-7, with a tentative D call TRBD1 (6 bases). Between the trimmed V and J ends, which lost 5 bases and 6 bases, there was a span of 14 bases. The CDR3 has 13 residues. Germline CDR1 reads SNHLY; CDR2 reads FYNNEI. The CDR3 here is CASSLSGGSEQYF. CDR3 DNA sequence: TGTGCCAGCAGTCTTAGTGGGGGCAGCGAGCAGTACTTC.

This chain joins TRBV3-1 and TRBJ1-1; 10 bases fit TRBD1. Germline V lookup: CDR1 LGHDT, CDR2 YNNKEL (reference sequence). Losses at the gene ends were 0 bases for V and 5 bases for J; bases not matched to a gene: 6. CDR3 length: 16 residues. CDR3 DNA sequence: TGTGCCAGCAGCCAAGATTCGGGACAGGGGTGGACTGAAGCTTTCTTT. Protein product: CASSQDSGQGWTEAFF.

The chain recombines TRBV24-1 with TRBJ2-3; tentatively, D is TRBD2 (6 bases). Germline V gives CDR1 KGHDR, CDR2 SFDVKD. V lost 6 bases to trimming and J lost 2 bases, with 11 bases between them. CDR3 length equals 14 residues. CDR3 residues: CATSWEEVTDTQYF. The CDR3 DNA reads TGTGCCACCAGTTGGGAGGAAGTCACAGATACGCAGTATTTT.

Points on this clonotype: At one boundary the junction diverges from the germline segment, which might be a read error. The V and J genes are TRBV19 and TRBJ2-5, with D maybe TRBD1 (6 bases). Germline CDR1 LNHDA, CDR2 SQIVND (reference sequence). This CDR3 spans 14 amino acids. Here the CDR3 DNA reads TGCGCCAGTAGTATAATGGGGGCCAAGGGGACCCAGTACTTC. Encoded protein: CASSIMGAKGTQYF.

The rearrangement uses TRBV19 and TRBJ1-2; D is possibly TRBD1 (5 bases). This CDR3 has 14 residues. V lost 11 bases and J lost 2, with 18 bases in between. CDR1 is LNHDA, CDR2 SQIVND, per germline (reference sequence). The CDR3 region has the DNA TGTGCCCCTAAGTCCAGGGCATCGAACTATGGCTACACCTTC. It codes for CAPKSRASNYGYTF.

The chain has TRBV5-5 and TRBJ2-1, with unresolved D. CDR1 and CDR2 (germline): SGHKS, YYEKEE (reference sequence). V gave up 4 bases and J gave up 10 bases, with 15 bases separating them. The CDR3 has 13 amino acids. The CDR3: CASSRTRVEEQFF. Written as DNA, the CDR3 is TGTGCCAGCAGCAGAACACGGGTGGAGGAGCAGTTCTTC.

This clonotype was picked up many times. This rearrangement joins TRBV5-1 to TRBJ2-5; D is undetermined. The length of the CDR3 is 14 residues. Trimming took off 2 bases at V and 0 bases at J, with 8 bases between the two ends. Germline CDR1 and CDR2: SGHRS and YFSETQ. CDR3 protein: CASSFSPNQETQYF. CDR3 nucleotide sequence: TGCGCCAGCAGCTTTTCGCCCAACCAAGAGACCCAGTACTTC.